This T cell receptor beta chain is from a study of cytomegalovirus exposure and HLA in healthy donors. Vbeta (60) and Jbeta (13) primers were used in the PCR. The protocol was immunoSEQ multiplex PCR, while the TCRdb copy is restricted to in-frame clones and leaves out a portion. The sample holds some 81,000 clones, 73% seen once. This clone has just one count. CDR1 is GTSNPN and CDR2 is SVGIG in the germline V gene (reference sequence). CDR3 length: 11 amino acids. The rearrangement uses TRBV30 and TRBJ2-5; no firm D call. With the DNA end fitting TRBJ2-7 better, the J assignment may be wrong. The receptor was isolated from a woman aged 40 to 55 in good health and CMV-seropositive. Sequenced: PBMCs. CDR3 DNA sequence: TGTGCCTGGAGTGTAGCCTACGAGCAGTACTTC. Its translation is CAWSVAYEQYF.